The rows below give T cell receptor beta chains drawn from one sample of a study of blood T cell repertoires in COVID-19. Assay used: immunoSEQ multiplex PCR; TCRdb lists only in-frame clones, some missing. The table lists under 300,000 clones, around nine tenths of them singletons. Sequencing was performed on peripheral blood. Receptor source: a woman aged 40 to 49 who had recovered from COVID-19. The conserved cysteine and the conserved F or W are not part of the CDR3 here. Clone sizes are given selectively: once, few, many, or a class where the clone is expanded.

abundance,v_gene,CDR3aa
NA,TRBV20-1,SASSGENTGELF
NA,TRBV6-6,ASSSRLVHEQF
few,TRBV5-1,ASSWGQGYNEQF
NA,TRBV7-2,ASSLTGEYEQY
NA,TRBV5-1,ASSLGVAGINEQF
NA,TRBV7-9,ASSFISNEQF
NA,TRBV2,ASSPDRALPYEQY
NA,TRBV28,ASSPLGEGRNEQF
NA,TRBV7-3,ASSYGQWAGELF
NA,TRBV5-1,ASSLAGGQGTYEQY
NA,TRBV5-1,ASSSGGTSSFYNEQF
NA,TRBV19,ASSGSGTPDQPQH
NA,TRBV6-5,ASRMGQPYEQY
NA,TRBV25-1,ASSESTVLNTEAF
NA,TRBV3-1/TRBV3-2,ASSQISRLPGNEQF
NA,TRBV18,ASSPLRGQGDEQY
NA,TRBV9,ASSVAASGVDTQY